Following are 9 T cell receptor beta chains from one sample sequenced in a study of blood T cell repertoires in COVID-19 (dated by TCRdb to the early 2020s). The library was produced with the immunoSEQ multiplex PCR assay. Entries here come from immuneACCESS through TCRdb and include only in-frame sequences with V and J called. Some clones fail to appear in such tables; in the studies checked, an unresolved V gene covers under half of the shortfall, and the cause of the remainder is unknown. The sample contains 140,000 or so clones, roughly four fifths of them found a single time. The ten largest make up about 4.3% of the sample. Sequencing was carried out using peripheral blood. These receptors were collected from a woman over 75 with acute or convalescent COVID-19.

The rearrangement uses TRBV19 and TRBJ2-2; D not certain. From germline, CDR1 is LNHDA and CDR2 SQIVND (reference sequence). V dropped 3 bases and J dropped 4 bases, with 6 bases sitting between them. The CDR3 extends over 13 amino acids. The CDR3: CASSIPVTGELFF. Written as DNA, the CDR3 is TGTGCCAGTAGTATTCCGGTCACCGGGGAGCTGTTTTTT.

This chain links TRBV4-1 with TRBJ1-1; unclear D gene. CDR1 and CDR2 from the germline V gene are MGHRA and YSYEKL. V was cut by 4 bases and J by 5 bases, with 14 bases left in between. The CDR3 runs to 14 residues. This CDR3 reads CASSRPSRTTEAFF. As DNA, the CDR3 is TGCGCCAGCAGCCGGCCCTCTCGGACTACTGAAGCTTTCTTT.

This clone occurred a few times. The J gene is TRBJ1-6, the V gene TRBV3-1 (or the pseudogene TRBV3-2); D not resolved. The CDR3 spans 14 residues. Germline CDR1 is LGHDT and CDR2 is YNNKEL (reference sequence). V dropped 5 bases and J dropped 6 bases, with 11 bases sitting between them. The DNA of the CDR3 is TGTGCCAGCAGCGTTCGCGGGTTTAATTCACCCCTCCACTTT. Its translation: CASSVRGFNSPLHF.

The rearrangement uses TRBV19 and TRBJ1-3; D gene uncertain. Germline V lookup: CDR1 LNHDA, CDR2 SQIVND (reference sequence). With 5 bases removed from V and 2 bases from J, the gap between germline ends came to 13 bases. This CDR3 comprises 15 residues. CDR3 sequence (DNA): TGTGCCAGTAGTGTCCAGCGCGAACCTGGAAACACCATATATTTT. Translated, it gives CASSVQREPGNTIYF.

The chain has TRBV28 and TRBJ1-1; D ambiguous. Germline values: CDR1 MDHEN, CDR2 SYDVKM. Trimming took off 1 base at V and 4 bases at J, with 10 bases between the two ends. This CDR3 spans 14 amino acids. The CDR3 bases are TGTGCCAGCAGTTTATACACGGGAGGCACTGAAGCTTTCTTT. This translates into CASSLYTGGTEAFF. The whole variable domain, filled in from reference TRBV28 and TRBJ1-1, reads DVKVTQSSRYLVKRTGEKVFLECVQDMDHENMFWYRQDPGLGLRLIYFSYDVKMKEKGDIPEGYSVSREKKERFSLILESASTNQTSMYLCASSLYTGGTEAFFGQGTRLTVV.

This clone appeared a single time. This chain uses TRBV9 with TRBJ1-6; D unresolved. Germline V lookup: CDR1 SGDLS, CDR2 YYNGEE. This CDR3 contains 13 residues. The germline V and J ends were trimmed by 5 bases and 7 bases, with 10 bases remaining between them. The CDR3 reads CASSRDGNSPLHF. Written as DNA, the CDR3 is TGTGCCAGCAGTCGGGATGGGAATTCACCCCTCCACTTT. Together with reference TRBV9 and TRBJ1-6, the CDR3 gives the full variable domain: DSGVTQTPKHLITATGQRVTLRCSPRSGDLSVYWYQQSLDQGLQFLIQYYNGEERAKGNILERFSAQQFPDLHSELNLSSLELGDSALYFCASSRDGNSPLHFGNGTRLTVT.

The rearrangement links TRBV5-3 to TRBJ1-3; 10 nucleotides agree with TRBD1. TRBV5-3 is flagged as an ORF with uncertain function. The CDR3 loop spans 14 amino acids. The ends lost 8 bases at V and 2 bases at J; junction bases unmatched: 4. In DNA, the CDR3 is TGTGCCAGCCGGGGGACAGGGGCTGGAAACACCATATATTTT. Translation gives CASRGTGAGNTIYF.

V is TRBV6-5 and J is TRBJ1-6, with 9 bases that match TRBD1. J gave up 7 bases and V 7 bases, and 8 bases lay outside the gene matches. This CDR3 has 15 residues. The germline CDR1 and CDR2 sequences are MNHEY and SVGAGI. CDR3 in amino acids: CASTRTGTGNSPLHF. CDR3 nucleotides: TGTGCCAGCACCCGGACCGGGACAGGGAATTCACCCCTCCACTTT.

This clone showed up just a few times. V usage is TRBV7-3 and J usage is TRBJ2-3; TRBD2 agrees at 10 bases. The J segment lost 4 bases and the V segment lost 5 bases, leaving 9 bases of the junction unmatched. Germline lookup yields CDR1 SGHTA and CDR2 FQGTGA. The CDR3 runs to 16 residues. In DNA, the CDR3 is TGTGCCAGCAGCCATCGGTCGCTAGCGGGGGCAGATACGCAGTATTTT. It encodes CASSHRSLAGADTQYF. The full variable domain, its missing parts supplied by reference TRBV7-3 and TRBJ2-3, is GAGVSQTPSNKVTEKGKYVELRCDPISGHTALYWYRQSLGQGPEFLIYFQGTGAADDSGLPNDRFFAVRPEGSVSTLKIQRTERGDSAVYLCASSHRSLAGADTQYFGPGTRLTVL.